This T cell receptor beta chain was profiled in a study of blood T cell repertoires in COVID-19. Study information: Acute and convalescent COVID-19 samples came from the United States, Italy and Spain. The cDNA or gDNA used as material had been derived from T cells, B-cell-depleted T cells, or PBMCs.

Ages ranged from roughly 18 to 100 years, with residence in about two dozen US areas. Clinical history reported by participants formed the basis on which cohorts were assigned. The table came from immunoSEQ multiplex PCR; TCRdb's copy has only in-frame clones and leaves some out. This table has hundreds of thousands of clones, around 87% appearing once. The source material was PBMCs or T cells enriched from blood (not recorded which). This receptor was identified in a woman between 18 and 29 years old with acute COVID-19.

The CDR3 sequence is CASSLRAGGPPEAFF. Written as DNA, the CDR3 is TGTGCCAGCAGCTTAAGGGCAGGGGGTCCCCCTGAAGCTTTCTTT. This chain connects TRBV11-2 to TRBJ1-1, with 7 positions matching TRBD1. The CDR3 runs 15 residues. Trimming at V came to 2 bases and at J to 6 bases, leaving 9 bases not matched to a gene. The germline V gene encodes CDR1 SGHAT and CDR2 FQNNGV.